These 26 T cell receptor beta chains came from one sample sequenced in a study of read filtering for tumor transcriptome and immune sequencing (dated by TCRdb to 2018 to 2021). Reads for this sample came from an Illumina HiSeq 4000. Starting from 350 to 500 ng RNA, TCR libraries were constructed with the Immunoverse kit using molecular barcoded adaptors that cover the alpha/delta and beta/gamma chains. The public reads were quality trimmed at Q25 with fastp and then assembled into clones with MiXCR by TCRdb, keeping productive beta chains. Rows with one shared CDR3 protein collapse into an entry with the most common genes and DNA. The sample table records 75,000 to 95,000 distinct CDR3 sequences; around a fifth of these occur just once. The top ten constitute roughly 11% of the sample. The sequenced sample was a population of CD138-negative cells sorted from bone marrow. In light of the paper, this sample's cell subset or site label describes: bone marrow mononuclear cells depleted of CD138+ plasma/myeloma cells by negative magnetic selection. The origin of the receptors is a donor older than 35 with multiple myeloma.

This clonotype has a count of ten or more. The rearrangement links TRBV6-2 or TRBV6-3 to TRBJ1-6; 7 bases agree with TRBD1. The V gene's germline CDR1 is MNHEY and CDR2 SVGEGT. The V and J ends lost 6 bases and 11 bases, in that order; junction bases with no gene match: 16. The CDR3 is 16 residues long. CDR3 loop: CASRRDRATTSTPLHF. As DNA, the CDR3 is TGTGCCAGCAGAAGAGACAGGGCAACCACCTCGACACCCCTCCACTTT.

This clonotype was observed a handful of times. V and J are TRBV30 and TRBJ2-5, with TRBD2 matching over 9 bases. V lost 5 bases to trimming and J lost 5 bases; unmatched junction nucleotides: 9. This CDR3 comprises 14 residues. Germline CDR1 and CDR2: GTSNPN and SVGIG (reference sequence). The CDR3 here is CAWGGTSSVETQYF. The CDR3, as DNA: TGTGCCTGGGGAGGGACTAGCTCGGTGGAGACCCAGTACTTC.

In its sample, this clonotype was seen many times. In DNA, the CDR3 is TGCGCCAGCAGCTTGGAAGGGGGAACCTACAATGAGCAGTTCTTC. Its translation is CASSLEGGTYNEQFF. V gene TRBV5-1 combines with J gene TRBJ2-1; weak D call: TRBD1 (6 bases). This CDR3 has 15 amino acids. From germline, CDR1 is SGHRS and CDR2 YFSETQ. The V and J ends lost 0 bases and 2 bases respectively, with 9 bases between them.

Many counts were recorded for this clonotype. The chain couples TRBV20-1 to TRBJ1-5; a weak D match, TRBD1 (5 bases). The germline V and J ends were trimmed by 2 bases and 3 bases, with 8 bases remaining between them. Germline values: CDR1 DFQATT, CDR2 SNEGSKA (reference sequence). This CDR3 has 13 amino acids. CDR3: CSARPDINQPQHF. The CDR3, as DNA: TGCAGTGCTAGACCGGACATCAATCAGCCCCAGCATTTT.

The V gene is TRBV7-9, the J gene TRBJ1-2, with D uncertain. Trimming removed 5 bases from V and 1 base from J, with 20 bases in between. The CDR3 is 17 amino acids. Germline V gene data show CDR1 as SEHNR and CDR2 as FQNEAQ (reference sequence). The CDR3 loop is CASSLPDNGEDNYGYTF. The CDR3 bases are TGTGCCAGCAGCCTTCCGGATAACGGCGAGGATAACTATGGCTACACCTTC. The whole variable domain, remainder taken from reference TRBV7-9 and TRBJ1-2, is DTGVSQNPRHKITKRGQNVTFRCDPISEHNRLYWYRQTLGQGPEFLTYFQNEAQLEKSRLLSDRFSAERPKGSFSTLEIQRTEQGDSAMYLCASSLPDNGEDNYGYTFGSGTRLTVV.

In the case of this clonotype: One junction end disagrees with the germline gene, perhaps due to a read error. The J gene is TRBJ2-1, the V gene TRBV5-1; either TRBD1 or TRBD2 may fit D (5 bases each). The germline CDR1 and CDR2 sequences are SGHRS and YFSETQ. The CDR3 loop spans 14 amino acids. The CDR3 sequence is CAGSLPRGGNEQFF. CDR3 DNA: TGCGCCGGCAGCCTCCCCCGGGGCGGCAATGAGCAGTTCTTC.

This chain joins TRBV14 and TRBJ1-2, with 9 bases aligning to TRBD1. Per the germline V gene, CDR1 is SGHDN and CDR2 is FVKESK. The J segment lost 4 bases and the V segment lost 4 bases, leaving 7 bases of the junction unmatched. This CDR3 comprises 15 residues. CDR3 coding DNA: TGTGCCAGCAGCCTAGCCGGGACAGGGACCTATGGCTACACCTTC. Residues: CASSLAGTGTYGYTF.

This clonotype showed up many times. The gene calls are TRBV11-2 and TRBJ1-2, with D maybe TRBD1 (5 bases). CDR3 length equals 15 residues. Germline lookup yields CDR1 SGHAT and CDR2 FQNNGV. Deletions cut 0 bases from V and 4 bases from J, with 12 bases between. CDR3 residues: CASSLEGGEAYGYTF. The CDR3 coding sequence is TGTGCCAGCAGCTTAGAAGGAGGGGAGGCCTATGGCTACACCTTC. The variable domain in full, with the rest retrieved from reference TRBV11-2 and TRBJ1-2, is EAGVAQSPRYKIIEKRQSVAFWCNPISGHATLYWYQQILGQGPKLLIQFQNNGVVDDSQLPKDRFSAERLKGVDSTLKIQPAKLEDSAVYLCASSLEGGEAYGYTFGSGTRLTVV.

In the case of this clonotype: A much larger clone lies a single base off, so this may be a read error. The CDR3 does not end in the conserved phenylalanine or tryptophan, so this is likely a read error. The rearrangement links TRBV11-2 to TRBJ2-3, with D maybe TRBD1 (5 bases). V dropped 1 base and J dropped 2 bases, with 13 bases sitting between them. CDR1 and CDR2 from the germline V gene are SGHAT and FQNNGV. This CDR3 comprises 16 residues. The CDR3 DNA reads as TGTGCCAGCAGCTTAGTGATGGGGCTAGACACAGATACGCAGTATCTT. Its translation is CASSLVMGLDTDTQYL.

V usage is TRBV29-1 and J usage is TRBJ2-2; tentatively, D is TRBD2 (5 bases). There are 12 residues in the CDR3. The V end lost 4 bases, the J end lost 6 bases, and 9 bases lay between the germline ends. From germline, CDR1 is SQVTM and CDR2 ANQGSEA. The CDR3 loop is CSVGGLPGELFF. CDR3 bases: TGCAGCGTTGGAGGGCTCCCCGGGGAGCTGTTTTTT.

A note on this clonotype: A much larger clone is a single base away; this may be a read error. The V gene is TRBV29-1, the J gene TRBJ1-4; TRBD1 matches 7 bases. Germline V gene sequence: CDR1 SQVTM, CDR2 ANQGSEA. The CDR3 runs 14 residues. CDR3 sequence reads: CGVKLGTANEKLFF. CDR3 coding DNA: TGCGGCGTTAAACTCGGGACAGCTAATGAAAAACTGTTTTTT.

This clonotype was seen many times. The V and J genes are TRBV6-5 and TRBJ2-7; 11 positions match TRBD2. CDR3 length equals 16 residues. Germline V gene sequence: CDR1 MNHEY, CDR2 SVGAGI. V dropped 7 bases and J dropped 4; count of bases not matched to a gene: 12. CDR3 sequence (DNA): TGTGCCAGCACTGGACAAGGGACTAGCGGCTTATACGAGCAGTACTTC. Protein: CASTGQGTSGLYEQYF.

This clonotype was recorded at least ten times. The chain uses TRBV19 and TRBJ2-1; tentative D call: TRBD2 (7 bases). Trimming took off 5 bases at V and 1 base at J, with 12 bases between the two ends. The CDR3 runs 15 residues. The germline V gene has CDR1 LNHDA and CDR2 SQIVND (reference sequence). CDR3 loop: CASSPRGGSYNEQFF. The CDR3 DNA sequence: TGTGCCAGTAGTCCAAGGGGGGGGTCCTACAATGAGCAGTTCTTC.

With regard to this clonotype: Possible read error: a much larger clone is one base away. The chain is built from TRBV6-2 or TRBV6-3 and TRBJ2-1, with 8 bases lining up with TRBD1. This CDR3 contains 14 residues. CDR1 and CDR2 from the germline V gene are MNHEY and SVGEGT. Unmatched junction bases numbered 5, after V lost 6 bases and J lost 4 bases. The CDR3 DNA sequence: TGTGCCAGCAGCCTTAGGACAGGGTACAATGAGCAGTTCTTC. This encodes CASSLRTGYNEQFF.

J is TRBJ2-5 and V is TRBV2, with D possibly TRBD1 on 6 matching bases. The V gene's germline CDR1 is SNHLY and CDR2 FYNNEI. The CDR3 runs 13 residues. V dropped 7 bases and J dropped 2 bases, with 11 bases sitting between them. The CDR3 region has the DNA TGTGCCAGCACAGGGGTGGAGCAAGAGACCCAGTACTTC. Translating gives CASTGVEQETQYF. Full variable domain (missing parts from reference TRBV2 and TRBJ2-5): EPEVTQTPSHQVTQMGQEVILRCVPISNHLYFYWYRQILGQKVEFLVSFYNNEISEKSEIFDDQFSVERPDGSNFTLKIRSTKLEDSAMYFCASTGVEQETQYFGPGTRLLVL.

The count of this clonotype is one. V and J are TRBV6-6 and TRBJ1-3; 11 bases are shared with TRBD1. CDR1 is MNHNY, CDR2 SVGAGI, per germline (reference sequence). J lost 4 bases, V lost 3 bases, and 8 bases had no gene match. CDR3 length equals 17 residues. Written as DNA, the CDR3 is TGTGCCAGCAGTTATAGAGGACAGGGGGCGCAGGGAAACACCATATATTTT. Translated: CASSYRGQGAQGNTIYF.

About this clonotype: The CDR3 does not end in the conserved phenylalanine or tryptophan, so this is likely a read error. The rearrangement joins TRBV7-2 to TRBJ2-3; no clear D. This CDR3 comprises 12 residues. V was pared by 4 bases and J by 10 bases, with 12 bases between. CDR1 SGHTA and CDR2 FQGNSA come from the germline V gene. CDR3 sequence reads: CASSSYADSQYL. CDR3 DNA sequence: TGTGCCAGCAGCTCCTACGCGGATTCGCAGTATTTA.

This clonotype was counted at least ten times. The chain combines TRBV14 with TRBJ2-7, with TRBD1 as a possible D gene (6 bases). CDR1 and CDR2 from the germline V gene are SGHDN and FVKESK. The CDR3 covers 15 residues. Trimming shortened V by 5 bases and J by 5 bases, and 19 bases separated the two germline ends. The CDR3 DNA reads as TGTGCCAGCAGCATGGCAGGACAGATAGTCGACGAGCAGTACTTC. The encoded protein is CASSMAGQIVDEQYF.

Many counts were recorded for this clonotype. The chain has TRBV30 and TRBJ1-1; D uncertain. Germline CDR1 reads GTSNPN; CDR2 reads SVGIG (reference sequence). This CDR3 spans 15 amino acids. V was clipped by 0 bases and J by 1 base, with 12 bases between them. CDR3: CAWSVGFGKNTEAFF. Here the CDR3 DNA reads TGTGCCTGGAGTGTTGGTTTTGGGAAGAACACTGAAGCTTTCTTT.

This clonotype has at least ten counts. The rearrangement joins TRBV5-1 to TRBJ2-1; perhaps TRBD2 as D (5 bases). CDR3 size: 14 residues. Trimming cost V 0 bases and J 5 bases, with 9 bases left between them. Looked up from germline, CDR1 is SGHRS and CDR2 is YFSETQ. CDR3 sequence: CASSLVPSNNEQFF. In DNA form, the CDR3 reads TGCGCCAGCAGCTTGGTCCCTAGCAACAATGAGCAGTTCTTC.

CDR3 region: CASSFGLAGGSTNTGELFF. The DNA for the CDR3 is TGTGCCAGCAGCTTCGGACTAGCGGGGGGCTCTACGAACACCGGGGAGCTGTTTTTT. The genes are TRBV11-2 and TRBJ2-2; 14 bases match TRBD2. Germline V CDR1 and CDR2: SGHAT, FQNNGV. The trim removed 3 bases at V and 0 bases at J, leaving 6 bases unmatched. The CDR3 totals 19 residues.

Many counts were recorded for this clonotype. The V call is TRBV7-3, the J call TRBJ2-1; 7 nucleotides match TRBD2. Unmatched junction bases numbered 6, after V lost 5 bases and J lost 2 bases. Germline CDR1 is SGHTA and CDR2 is FQGTGA. This CDR3 is built from 15 residues. In DNA form, the CDR3 reads TGTGCCAGCAGCCGCCTAGCGGCAGCCTACAATGAGCAGTTCTTC. Encoded protein: CASSRLAAAYNEQFF.

This clonotype was picked up many times. V usage is TRBV7-9 and J usage is TRBJ2-1; the D gene could be TRBD1 or TRBD2 (6 bases each). V was pared by 4 bases and J by 15 bases, with 19 bases between. Germline loops: CDR1 SEHNR, CDR2 FQNEAQ (reference sequence). CDR3 length: 13 amino acids. The DNA of the CDR3 is TGTGCCAGCAGCTCAGAGGCTTTCGGGGGCCGGTTCTTC. Translation gives CASSSEAFGGRFF.

As to this clonotype: This may stem from a read error, because a much larger clone lies one nucleotide away. This chain connects TRBV11-2 to TRBJ2-1, with unresolved D. The CDR3 contains 15 residues. Trimming cost V 7 bases and J 4 bases, with 17 bases left between them. Looked up from germline, CDR1 is SGHAT and CDR2 is FQNNGV. The CDR3 protein is CASNHQPVTYNEQFF. As DNA, the CDR3 is TGTGCCAGCAACCACCAGCCCGTTACTTACAATGAGCAGTTCTTC. The whole variable domain, filled in from reference TRBV11-2 and TRBJ2-1, reads EAGVAQSPRYKIIEKRQSVAFWCNPISGHATLYWYQQILGQGPKLLIQFQNNGVVDDSQLPKDRFSAERLKGVDSTLKIQPAKLEDSAVYLCASNHQPVTYNEQFFGPGTRLTVL.

This clonotype has a count of ten or more. The chain links TRBV18 to TRBJ2-1; D may be TRBD1 (6 bases). The germline V and J ends were trimmed by 6 bases and 0 bases, with 12 bases remaining between them. Germline CDR1 KGHSH, CDR2 LQKENI. The CDR3 extends over 15 amino acids. The CDR3 nucleotides read TGTGCCAGCTCTGAGGGGGTCAGCTCCTACAATGAGCAGTTCTTC. Encoded protein: CASSEGVSSYNEQFF. Supplemented by reference TRBV18 and TRBJ2-1, the full variable domain reads NAGVMQNPRHLVRRRGQEARLRCSPMKGHSHVYWYRQLPEEGLKFMVYLQKENIIDESGMPKERFSAEFPKEGPSILRIQQVVRGDSAAYFCASSEGVSSYNEQFFGPGTRLTVL.

This clonotype was seen repeatedly, ten times or more. This chain connects TRBV5-6 to TRBJ2-7, with a possible D match to TRBD2 (6 bases). The CDR3 spans 14 residues. Germline CDR1 and CDR2: SGHDT and YYEEEE. The germline V and J ends were trimmed by 4 bases and 3 bases, with 14 bases remaining between them. Here the CDR3 reads CASSGSGGDYEQYF. CDR3 bases: TGTGCCAGCAGCGGATCCGGAGGGGACTACGAGCAGTACTTC.